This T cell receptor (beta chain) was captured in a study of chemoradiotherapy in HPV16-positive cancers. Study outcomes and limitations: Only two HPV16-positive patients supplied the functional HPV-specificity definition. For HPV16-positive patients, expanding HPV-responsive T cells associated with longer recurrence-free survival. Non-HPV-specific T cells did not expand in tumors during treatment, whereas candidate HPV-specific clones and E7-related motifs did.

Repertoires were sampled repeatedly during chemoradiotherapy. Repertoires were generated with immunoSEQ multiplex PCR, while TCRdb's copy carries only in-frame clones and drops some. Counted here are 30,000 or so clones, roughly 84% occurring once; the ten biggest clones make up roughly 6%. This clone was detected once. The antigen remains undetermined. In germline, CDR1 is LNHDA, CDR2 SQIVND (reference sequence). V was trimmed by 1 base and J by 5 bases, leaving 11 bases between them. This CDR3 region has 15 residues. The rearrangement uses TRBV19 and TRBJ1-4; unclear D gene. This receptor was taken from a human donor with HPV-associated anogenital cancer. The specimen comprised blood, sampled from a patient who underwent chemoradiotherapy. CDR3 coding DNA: TGTGCCAGTAGTATAGGACGGACCCCCAATGAAAAACTGTTTTTT. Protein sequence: CASSIGRTPNEKLFF.